Below are 23 T cell receptor beta chains sequenced from a single sample in a study of long-term antiretroviral therapy in people with HIV. Running of the v3.0 immunoSEQ assay took place at survey level. Clones were sequenced by immunoSEQ multiplex PCR, and TCRdb holds only the in-frame ones, with some missing. The table includes about 22,000 clones, 70% to 90% detected once. This sample comprised unsorted PBMCs, obtained 1.3 years after starting antiretroviral therapy. These receptors were taken from a man in his 60s with HIV.

The rearrangement uses TRBV30 and TRBJ1-4, with a weak D call TRBD1 (6 bases). Trimming took 0 bases from V and 8 from J, leaving 13 bases between them. The CDR3 length is 14 residues. Germline V gives CDR1 GTSNPN, CDR2 SVGIG (reference sequence). The CDR3 DNA follows: TGTGCCTGGAGTGTACTACATCAGGGGGAAAAACTGTTTTTT. It specifies CAWSVLHQGEKLFF.

The rearrangement joins TRBV4-3 to TRBJ2-3; D may correspond to TRBD1 or TRBD2 (5 bases each). The CDR3 loop spans 15 amino acids. V lost 4 bases, J lost 0 bases, and 11 bases lay in between. Germline CDR1 LGHNA, CDR2 YSLEER. CDR3 nucleotide sequence: TGCGCCAGCAGCCCCCGTGGGGGTAGCACAGATACGCAGTATTTT. The encoded protein is CASSPRGGSTDTQYF.

This clone was detected once. V is TRBV2 and J is TRBJ2-7, with 7 bases identical to TRBD2. The trim removed 3 bases at V and 6 bases at J, leaving 8 bases unmatched. CDR1 is SNHLY and CDR2 is FYNNEI in the germline V gene. The CDR3 is 14 amino acids. Here the CDR3 DNA reads TGTGCCAGCAGTGAGTCTAGCGGAGTACCCGAGCAGTACTTC. It translates to CASSESSGVPEQYF.

This clone was found a few times. The rearrangement links TRBV7-8 to TRBJ1-5, with D hard to call. V lost 1 base and J 10 bases, leaving 8 bases between the germline ends. The CDR3 length is 12 residues. The germline CDR1 and CDR2 sequences are SGHVS and FQNEAQ. The CDR3 DNA follows: TGTGCCAGCAGCTTAGAATATCTACCCCAGCATTTT. Its translation is CASSLEYLPQHF. Full variable domain (rest looked up from reference TRBV7-8 and TRBJ1-5): GAGVSQSPRYKVAKRGQDVALRCDPISGHVSLFWYQQALGQGPEFLTYFQNEAQLDKSGLPSDRFFAERPEGSVSTLKIQRTQQEDSAVYLCASSLEYLPQHFGDGTRLSIL.

J is TRBJ1-5 and V is TRBV19; 8 bases fit TRBD1. J gave up 2 bases and V 6 bases, and 6 bases lay outside the gene matches. Germline V CDR1 and CDR2: LNHDA, SQIVND (reference sequence). CDR3 length equals 15 residues. Written as DNA, the CDR3 is TGTGCCAGTAGCGAAAGGACAGGGCGCAATCAGCCCCAGCATTTT. Protein product: CASSERTGRNQPQHF.

The chain uses TRBV4-3 and TRBJ2-2, with a tentative D call TRBD1 (5 bases). Trimming took off 0 bases at V and 3 bases at J, with 11 bases between the two ends. The germline V gene has CDR1 LGHNA and CDR2 YSLEER. The CDR3 covers 16 residues. The DNA of the CDR3 is TGCGCCAGCAGCCAAGAGACAGTCTCTTACACCGGGGAGCTGTTTTTT. This translates into CASSQETVSYTGELFF.

The V gene is TRBV5-1, the J gene TRBJ2-5; 8 bases agree with TRBD2. Germline trimming cut 4 bases from V and 2 bases from J; bases unmatched to any gene: 7. Germline V CDR1 and CDR2: SGHRS, YFSETQ. CDR3 length: 15 amino acids. CDR3 sequence reads: CASSERIAGQETQYF. Written as DNA, the CDR3 is TGCGCCAGCAGCGAACGGATAGCGGGACAAGAGACCCAGTACTTC.

V and J are TRBV2 and TRBJ2-1; perhaps TRBD2 as D (6 bases). The CDR3 runs 13 residues. Germline CDR1 reads SNHLY; CDR2 reads FYNNEI. Trimming took 7 bases from V and 3 from J, leaving 10 bases between them. Written as DNA, the CDR3 is TGTGCCAGCAAGGAGGGAGGCTACAATGAGCAGTTCTTC. Its translation: CASKEGGYNEQFF.

In this sample, this clone turned up once. The chain links TRBV30 to TRBJ1-1; D not certain. This CDR3 has 11 amino acids. Germline V gene sequence: CDR1 GTSNPN, CDR2 SVGIG (reference sequence). CDR3: CAGRRNTEAFF. Written as DNA, the CDR3 is TGTGCTGGACGGAGAAACACTGAAGCTTTCTTT.

The gene calls are TRBV25-1 and TRBJ1-1; maybe TRBD1 (5 bases). Trimming took 4 bases from V and 1 from J, leaving 13 bases between them. The CDR3 spans 15 residues. Germline CDR1 reads MGHDK; CDR2 reads SYGVNS. This chain's CDR3 is CASSGHPGTNTEAFF. CDR3 nucleotides: TGTGCCAGCAGTGGTCATCCTGGGACGAACACTGAAGCTTTCTTT.

This clone was observed a single time. The chain couples TRBV9 to TRBJ1-5, with D tentatively TRBD1 (5 bases). This CDR3 comprises 14 residues. Looked up from germline, CDR1 is SGDLS and CDR2 is YYNGEE. V gave up 5 bases and J gave up 2 bases, with 11 bases separating them. The CDR3 sequence is CASRVRVGNQPQHF. The CDR3 DNA follows: TGTGCCAGCAGAGTCAGGGTAGGCAATCAGCCCCAGCATTTT.

V and J are TRBV6-1 and TRBJ1-1; the match to TRBD1 covers 7 bases. After removal of 5 bases from V and 10 bases from J, the junction contained 10 bases not matched to a gene. The CDR3 extends over 13 amino acids. Germline CDR1 reads MNHNS; CDR2 reads SASEGT. The CDR3 region is CASSLDRDSGAFF. CDR3 coding DNA: TGTGCCAGCAGTCTAGACCGGGACAGCGGAGCTTTCTTT.

The chain combines TRBV18 with TRBJ2-7, with 8 nucleotides matching TRBD1. Per the germline V gene, CDR1 is KGHSH and CDR2 is LQKENI. V was clipped by 5 bases and J by 3 bases; unmatched bases: 6. The CDR3 is 14 residues long. CDR3 DNA: TGTGCCAGCTCAGTAGGACAGGGTTTCTACGAGCAGTACTTC. This translates into CASSVGQGFYEQYF. Variable domain in full (rest from reference TRBV18 and TRBJ2-7): NAGVMQNPRHLVRRRGQEARLRCSPMKGHSHVYWYRQLPEEGLKFMVYLQKENIIDESGMPKERFSAEFPKEGPSILRIQQVVRGDSAAYFCASSVGQGFYEQYFGPGTRLTVT.

In its sample, this clone was seen once. The V and J genes are TRBV15 and TRBJ2-5, with a weak D call TRBD2 (5 bases). Germline values: CDR1 LNHNV, CDR2 YYDKDF (reference sequence). V gave up 5 bases and J gave up 5 bases, with 6 bases separating them. This CDR3 comprises 11 residues. In DNA, the CDR3 is TGTGCCACCAGCCGAGGGGAGACCCAGTACTTC. Its protein product is CATSRGETQYF.

The CDR3 sequence: CASSLFPSGFSSYEQYF. In nucleotides, the CDR3 is TGTGCCAGCAGTTTATTTCCCTCTGGCTTCAGCTCCTACGAGCAGTACTTC. This chain links TRBV28 with TRBJ2-7; D is undetermined. This CDR3 has 17 residues. V dropped 1 base and J dropped 0 bases, with 16 bases sitting between them. Germline lookup yields CDR1 MDHEN and CDR2 SYDVKM.

V usage is TRBV7-9 and J usage is TRBJ1-1; D not resolved. Trimming removed 5 bases at V and 10 bases at J, with 17 bases between. The CDR3 spans 13 residues. The germline gives CDR1 SEHNR, CDR2 FQNEAQ (reference sequence). Written as DNA, the CDR3 is TGTGCCAGCAGCCTCAACGACCAAGGGAGAGCTTTCTTT. Encoded protein: CASSLNDQGRAFF. Complete variable domain (other parts from reference TRBV7-9 and TRBJ1-1): DTGVSQNPRHKITKRGQNVTFRCDPISEHNRLYWYRQTLGQGPEFLTYFQNEAQLEKSRLLSDRFSAERPKGSFSTLEIQRTEQGDSAMYLCASSLNDQGRAFFGQGTRLTVV.

The chain uses TRBV7-3 and TRBJ2-2; 7 bases map to TRBD1. Germline V gives CDR1 SGHTA, CDR2 FQGTGA. CDR3 size: 13 residues. V was pared by 4 bases and J by 5 bases, with 1 base of the junction left unmatched. CDR3 coding DNA: TGTGCCAGCAGCTCACAGGGGACCGGGGAGCTGTTTTTT. It specifies CASSSQGTGELFF.

The chain employs TRBV29-1 and TRBJ1-1, with D perhaps TRBD1 (6 bases). Looked up from germline, CDR1 is SQVTM and CDR2 is ANQGSEA. The CDR3 length is 11 residues. Trimming removed 6 bases from V and 10 bases from J, with 15 bases in between. The CDR3 DNA sequence: TGCAGCGTCGGTCGGGAAGGGGGAGCTTTCTTT. Residues: CSVGREGGAFF.

This clone was detected once. V and J are TRBV27 and TRBJ1-4; D gene ambiguous. Germline lookup yields CDR1 MNHEY and CDR2 SMNVEV (reference sequence). This CDR3 spans 13 amino acids. With 4 bases removed from V and 8 bases from J, the gap between germline ends came to 11 bases. CDR3 nucleotide sequence: TGTGCCAGCAGTTCCTGGGCGGGGGAAAAACTGTTTTTT. Its protein product is CASSSWAGEKLFF.

The chain couples TRBV28 to TRBJ2-3, with no clear D. The germline gives CDR1 MDHEN, CDR2 SYDVKM. With 10 bases removed from V and 10 bases from J, the gap between germline ends came to 18 bases. This CDR3 region has 12 residues. The CDR3 region is CATGWPQLSQYF. The CDR3 DNA sequence: TGTGCCACCGGGTGGCCCCAGCTGTCGCAGTATTTT.

The chain joins TRBV5-4 to TRBJ1-1; 10 bases fit TRBD1. The V and J ends lost 5 bases and 4 bases, in that order; junction bases with no gene match: 5. CDR3 length: 14 residues. In germline, CDR1 is SGHNT, CDR2 YYREEE (reference sequence). The DNA for the CDR3 is TGTGCCAGCAGGAGACAGGGGGCGAGCACTGAAGCTTTCTTT. Translating gives CASRRQGASTEAFF.

V gene TRBV9 combines with J gene TRBJ2-3, with D possibly matching TRBD2 (5 bases). The CDR3 is 14 residues long. V lost 0 bases to trimming and J lost 5 bases, with 10 bases between them. Germline loops: CDR1 SGDLS, CDR2 YYNGEE. DNA of the CDR3: TGTGCCAGCAGCGTAGCGGGGTTTAGAGATACGCAGTATTTT. Translating gives CASSVAGFRDTQYF.

The chain combines TRBV6-5 with TRBJ2-1; 7 nucleotides align to TRBD2. Unmatched junction bases numbered 4, after V lost 5 bases and J lost 0 bases. The germline CDR1 and CDR2 sequences are MNHEY and SVGAGI. CDR3 length: 15 amino acids. The CDR3 DNA sequence: TGTGCCAGCAGTAACGGGGGGATCTCCTACAATGAGCAGTTCTTC. Its protein product is CASSNGGISYNEQFF.